The 24 T cell receptor beta chains below all came from one sample that was sequenced in a study of blood T cell repertoires in COVID-19. Generated by immunoSEQ multiplex PCR, the TCRdb table keeps only in-frame clones and is missing some. The sample contains 150,000 to 200,000 clones, 83% of which appear only once. Sequencing was performed on peripheral blood. These receptors were taken from a human donor in a cohort sampled during active COVID-19.

The chain uses TRBV4-1 and TRBJ1-1; D uncertain. CDR3 length: 12 residues. Germline V gene sequence: CDR1 MGHRA, CDR2 YSYEKL. V was cut by 1 base and J by 7 bases, with 7 bases left in between. The CDR3, as DNA: TGCGCCAGCAGCCAAGGAGGAGGTGAAGCTTTCTTT. Translation: CASSQGGGEAFF.

The table lists this clone with a count of one. The chain has TRBV5-1 and TRBJ1-1, with TRBD1 matching over 11 bases. The germline V gene has CDR1 SGHRS and CDR2 YFSETQ. This CDR3 contains 15 residues. V lost 3 bases and J lost 3; bases outside the gene matches: 4. The CDR3 sequence is CASSSGQGADTEAFF. DNA of the CDR3: TGCGCCAGCAGCTCAGGACAGGGGGCGGACACTGAAGCTTTCTTT. The full variable domain, its missing parts supplied by reference TRBV5-1 and TRBJ1-1, is KAGVTQTPRYLIKTRGQQVTLSCSPISGHRSVSWYQQTPGQGLQFLFEYFSETQRNKGNFPGRFSGRQFSNSRSEMNVSTLELGDSALYLCASSSGQGADTEAFFGQGTRLTVV.

This sequence joins TRBV5-1 and TRBJ1-1; 8 positions agree with TRBD1. V shed 3 bases and J 6 bases; nucleotides not matched to a gene: 10. Germline CDR1 reads SGHRS; CDR2 reads YFSETQ. This CDR3 region has 15 residues. The CDR3 loop reads CASSSLGQGNAEAFF. Written as DNA, the CDR3 is TGCGCCAGCAGCTCGCTTGGACAGGGTAACGCTGAAGCTTTCTTT.

The chain recombines TRBV6-6 with TRBJ2-1; D gene ambiguous. The V and J ends lost 6 bases and 0 bases respectively, with 15 bases between them. The CDR3 has 16 amino acids. The germline V gene encodes CDR1 MNHNY and CDR2 SVGAGI (reference sequence). The CDR3 DNA is TGTGCCAGCAGCCTTTCCCTCTGGAGCTCCTACAATGAGCAGTTCTTC. This sequence encodes CASSLSLWSSYNEQFF.

V usage is TRBV7-9 and J usage is TRBJ2-7; 12 bases line up with TRBD2. V lost 7 bases and J lost 4; bases outside the gene matches: 8. Germline V gives CDR1 SEHNR, CDR2 FQNEAQ (reference sequence). The CDR3 runs 15 residues. The CDR3: CASTRTSGGKYEQYF. The DNA of the CDR3 is TGTGCCAGCACCCGTACTAGCGGGGGGAAATACGAGCAGTACTTC.

The chain combines TRBV6-5 with TRBJ2-4, with 11 bases matching TRBD1. The CDR3 extends over 14 amino acids. CDR1 and CDR2 from the germline V gene are MNHEY and SVGAGI. J lost 6 bases, V lost 4 bases, and 2 bases had no gene match. CDR3 sequence (DNA): TGTGCCAGCAGTTCGGGGACAGGGGGAAACATTCAGTACTTC. Translating gives CASSSGTGGNIQYF.

The chain uses TRBV4-2 and TRBJ2-6, with D perhaps matching TRBD2 (6 bases). The V end was cut by 8 bases, the J end by 0 bases, with 11 bases between. CDR1 LGHNA and CDR2 YNFKEQ come from the germline V gene. The CDR3 sequence is 15 residues long. The CDR3, as DNA: TGTGCCAGCGCGGGACGTTACTCTGGGGCCAACGTCCTGACTTTC. This encodes CASAGRYSGANVLTF.

The rearrangement joins TRBV5-1 to TRBJ2-1; perhaps TRBD1 as D (6 bases). Germline loops: CDR1 SGHRS, CDR2 YFSETQ. Between the trimmed V and J ends, which lost 4 bases and 5 bases, there was a span of 10 bases. The CDR3 contains 13 residues. This CDR3 is CASSRDTDNEQFF. The CDR3 region has the DNA TGCGCCAGCAGCCGGGACACCGACAATGAGCAGTTCTTC.

This rearrangement joins TRBV14 to TRBJ1-2; 8 nucleotides align to TRBD1. The CDR3 totals 14 residues. CDR1 is SGHDN, CDR2 FVKESK, per germline. Trimming removed 4 bases from V and 6 bases from J; junction bases left unmatched: 7. The DNA of the CDR3 is TGTGCCAGCAGCCGCACAGGGGGGGAGGATGGCTACACCTTC. Amino acid sequence: CASSRTGGEDGYTF.

In its sample, this clone was seen a few times. The sample holds other DNA sequences that translate to the same CDR3. The V and J genes are TRBV6-6 and TRBJ1-1, with 7 bases matching TRBD1. Germline V gene sequence: CDR1 MNHNY, CDR2 SVGAGI (reference sequence). The CDR3 is 13 residues long. Losses at the gene ends were 6 bases for V and 3 bases for J; bases not matched to a gene: 4. In DNA, the CDR3 is TGTGCCAGCAGCCCGACAGGGTACACTGAAGCTTTCTTT. Encoded protein: CASSPTGYTEAFF.

V and J are TRBV9 and TRBJ2-3, with TRBD2 matching over 14 bases. V shed 4 bases and J 3 bases; nucleotides not matched to a gene: 10. The CDR3 totals 18 residues. Germline V lookup: CDR1 SGDLS, CDR2 YYNGEE. The CDR3 coding sequence is TGTGCCAGCAGCCCCGGGACTAGCGGGAGAGGTTGGACAGATACGCAGTATTTT. It translates to CASSPGTSGRGWTDTQYF.

V usage is TRBV19 and J usage is TRBJ1-2; 12 bases map to TRBD1. The germline CDR1 and CDR2 sequences are LNHDA and SQIVND (reference sequence). This CDR3 region has 16 residues. Trimming at V came to 7 bases and at J to 6 bases, leaving 12 bases not matched to a gene. For the CDR3, the DNA is TGTGCCAGTACCCCGGGACAGGGGGCACTTGCGGATGGCTACACCTTC. This encodes CASTPGQGALADGYTF.

The J gene is TRBJ2-7, the V gene TRBV27; tentatively, D is TRBD1 (6 bases). The CDR3 has 14 amino acids. Germline V gene lookup returns CDR1 MNHEY and CDR2 SMNVEV (reference sequence). V lost 3 bases and J 3 bases, leaving 12 bases between the germline ends. The CDR3 here is CASSFSGQSYEQYF. The CDR3 DNA reads as TGTGCCAGCAGTTTCTCGGGACAAAGCTACGAGCAGTACTTC.

The chain carries TRBV19 and TRBJ1-5, with TRBD1 matching over 8 bases. The V gene end was trimmed by 4 bases and the J gene end by 4 bases; junction bases not matched to a gene: 9. This CDR3 spans 16 amino acids. CDR1 and CDR2 (germline): LNHDA, SQIVND (reference sequence). CDR3 sequence (DNA): TGTGCCAGTAGTAATACAGGGGGGTCACTTAATCAGCCCCAGCATTTT. The encoded protein is CASSNTGGSLNQPQHF.

This clone was observed a single time. The rearrangement uses TRBV6-2 or TRBV6-3 and TRBJ2-5, with 10 bases matching TRBD2. V was clipped by 2 bases and J by 2 bases; unmatched bases: 8. CDR3 size: 17 residues. In germline, CDR1 is MNHEY, CDR2 SVGEGT. The CDR3 nucleotides are TGTGCCAGCAGTTACCTCCCCGGACTAGCGGTGCAAGAGACCCAGTACTTC. As protein: CASSYLPGLAVQETQYF.

The chain combines TRBV27 with TRBJ1-5, with D maybe TRBD1 (5 bases). Germline lookup yields CDR1 MNHEY and CDR2 SMNVEV (reference sequence). This CDR3 comprises 14 residues. Trimming removed 2 bases from V and 6 bases from J, with 11 bases in between. This CDR3 reads CASSLTGGGQPQHF. CDR3 nucleotides: TGTGCCAGCAGTTTAACAGGCGGCGGTCAGCCCCAGCATTTT.

The rearrangement links TRBV7-8 to TRBJ1-2; 7 bases line up with TRBD1. Germline assignment: CDR1 SGHVS and CDR2 FQNEAQ. This CDR3 is 18 amino acids long. The J segment lost 6 bases and the V segment lost 3 bases, leaving 19 bases of the junction unmatched. CDR3 sequence reads: CASSLSLTGARFGDGYTF. CDR3 in DNA: TGTGCCAGCAGCTTGTCCCTTACAGGGGCCCGGTTCGGGGATGGCTACACCTTC.

This sequence joins TRBV6-6 and TRBJ1-3, with TRBD1 as a possible D gene (5 bases). This CDR3 spans 16 amino acids. Trimming removed 0 bases from V and 2 bases from J, with 11 bases in between. Germline V gives CDR1 MNHNY, CDR2 SVGAGI (reference sequence). CDR3 nucleotide sequence: TGTGCCAGCAGTTACTCTCGGACAAGCGCTGGAAACACCATATATTTT. It translates to CASSYSRTSAGNTIYF.

The rearrangement uses TRBV19 and TRBJ2-7; 7 bases match TRBD2. Germline CDR1 reads LNHDA; CDR2 reads SQIVND (reference sequence). The length of the CDR3 is 15 residues. The J segment lost 3 bases and the V segment lost 5 bases, leaving 10 bases of the junction unmatched. CDR3 in amino acids: CASSREENTYYEQYF. In DNA, the CDR3 is TGTGCCAGTAGTCGGGAGGAAAACACCTACTACGAGCAGTACTTC.

This clone has a single count. The chain uses TRBV7-9 and TRBJ2-1, with D possibly being TRBD2 (6 bases). CDR1 is SEHNR and CDR2 is FQNEAQ in the germline V gene (reference sequence). The V and J ends lost 5 bases and 0 bases respectively, with 11 bases between them. The CDR3 loop spans 15 amino acids. CDR3 amino acids: CASSPGRSSYNEQFF. As DNA, the CDR3 is TGTGCCAGCAGCCCAGGGAGGAGCTCCTACAATGAGCAGTTCTTC.

The chain uses TRBV19 and TRBJ1-1; D possibly corresponds to TRBD1 (5 bases). Germline V CDR1 and CDR2: LNHDA, SQIVND (reference sequence). V was trimmed by 2 bases and J by 2 bases, leaving 21 bases between them. The CDR3 has 18 residues. CDR3 residues: CASSIPWGSTAGNTEAFF. The CDR3 DNA is TGTGCCAGTAGTATACCCTGGGGCTCGACAGCGGGTAACACTGAAGCTTTCTTT.

V is TRBV9 and J is TRBJ1-1, with 7 nucleotides matching TRBD1. This CDR3 is built from 14 residues. The ends lost 4 bases at V and 5 bases at J; junction bases unmatched: 8. Germline loops: CDR1 SGDLS, CDR2 YYNGEE. The CDR3 region has the DNA TGTGCCAGCAGCCCGGACAGGAGTTCTACTGAAGCTTTCTTT. Amino acids: CASSPDRSSTEAFF.

The V gene is TRBV27, the J gene TRBJ2-5; tentatively, D is TRBD1 (5 bases). Trimming removed 6 bases from V and 1 base from J, with 12 bases in between. Germline assignment: CDR1 MNHEY and CDR2 SMNVEV (reference sequence). The CDR3 spans 14 residues. The CDR3 region has the DNA TGTGCCAGCAGCCGGCCAGGGCTCCAAGAGACCCAGTACTTC. The encoded protein is CASSRPGLQETQYF.

The V call is TRBV18, the J call TRBJ2-7, with 10 nucleotides matching TRBD2. This CDR3 contains 15 residues. J gave up 6 bases and V 0 bases, and 5 bases lay outside the gene matches. Germline CDR1 is KGHSH and CDR2 is LQKENI. CDR3 sequence reads: CASSPPGLAMGEQYF. The CDR3 coding sequence is TGTGCCAGCTCACCACCGGGACTAGCGATGGGCGAGCAGTACTTC.